This T cell receptor (beta chain) is drawn from a study of T cell repertoires in cytomegalovirus infection. The overall study: It can be stated that public TCR beta signatures indicated CMV infection as well as a matching HLA type.

Each CDR3 protein gets one entry after TCRdb re-called the reads with MiXCR. Counted here are nearly 550,000 distinct CDR3 sequences, approximately 15% occurring once; the ten biggest clones make up about 24%. Findings and caveats of the study: Totalled public TCR beta family frequency picked out people who carried CMV plus the relevant HLA. CMV-specific TCR beta clonotypes restricted by HLA-C were the ones dominating the ex vivo response.

Turning to this clonotype: Its antigen remains unknown.

The TCR originated in a human donor in good health (CMV status not recorded). Some clones in this sample may be carry-over from other donors' samples. Sequences were obtained from CD8+ T cells from PBMCs.

The CDR3 region has the DNA TGTGCCAGTAGTGTCGGTACAGGGCACGCCGGGGAGCTGTTTTTT. Amino acid sequence: CASSVGTGHAGELFF. The chain combines TRBV19 with TRBJ2-2, with a possible D match to TRBD1 (6 bases). This CDR3 region has 15 residues. Trimming cost V 5 bases and J 6 bases, with 16 bases left between them. Germline V gene data show CDR1 as LNHDA and CDR2 as SQIVND (reference sequence).